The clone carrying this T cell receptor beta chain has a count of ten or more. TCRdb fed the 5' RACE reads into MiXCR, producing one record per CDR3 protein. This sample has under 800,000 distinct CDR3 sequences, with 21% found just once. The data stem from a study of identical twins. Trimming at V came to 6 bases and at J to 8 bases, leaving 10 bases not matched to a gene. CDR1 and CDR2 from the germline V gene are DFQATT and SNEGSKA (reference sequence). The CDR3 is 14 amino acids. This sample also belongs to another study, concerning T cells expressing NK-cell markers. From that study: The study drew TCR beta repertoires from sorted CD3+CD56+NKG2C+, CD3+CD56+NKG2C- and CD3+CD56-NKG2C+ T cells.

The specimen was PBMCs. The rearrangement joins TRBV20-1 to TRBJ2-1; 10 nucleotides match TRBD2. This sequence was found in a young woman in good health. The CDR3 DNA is TGCAGTGCCCCCGGTCTAGCGGGAGAATATGAGCAGTTCTTC. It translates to CSAPGLAGEYEQFF.